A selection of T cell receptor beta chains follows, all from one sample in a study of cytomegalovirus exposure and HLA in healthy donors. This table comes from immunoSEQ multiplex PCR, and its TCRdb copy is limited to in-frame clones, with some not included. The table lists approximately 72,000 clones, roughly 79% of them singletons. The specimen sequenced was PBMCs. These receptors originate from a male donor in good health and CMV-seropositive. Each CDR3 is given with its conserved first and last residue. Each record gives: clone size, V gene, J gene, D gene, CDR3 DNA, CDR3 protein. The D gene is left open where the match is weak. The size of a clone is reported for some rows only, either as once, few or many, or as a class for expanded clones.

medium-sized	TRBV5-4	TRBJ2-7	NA	TGTGCCAGCAGCTTGGGGGCAGGGACCTACGAGCAGTACTTC	CASSLGAGTYEQYF
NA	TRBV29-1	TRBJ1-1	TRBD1	TGCAGCGCAGATACAGGGGGCCGGACTGAAGCTTTCTTT	CSADTGGRTEAFF
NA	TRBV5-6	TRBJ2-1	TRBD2	TGTGCCAGCAGCTCTAAGACTAGCGGGAGTTGGAATGAGCAGTTCTTC	CASSSKTSGSWNEQFF
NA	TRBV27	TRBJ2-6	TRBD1	TGTGCCAGCAGCCCAAGAGGGACAGGCCTCCTTAGTGGGGCCAACGTCCTGACTTTC	CASSPRGTGLLSGANVLTF
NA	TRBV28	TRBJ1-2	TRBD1	TGTGCCAGCAGTTCACCGGGACAGGCCTACTATGGCTACACCTTC	CASSSPGQAYYGYTF
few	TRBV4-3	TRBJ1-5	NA	TGCGCCAGCAGCCAAGTCACAGGGAATCAGCCCCAGCATTTT	CASSQVTGNQPQHF
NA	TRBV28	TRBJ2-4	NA	TGTGCCAGCAGTTTATTCGGGGGGCGCAAATTGTCCAAAAACATTCAGTACTTC	CASSLFGGRKLSKNIQYF
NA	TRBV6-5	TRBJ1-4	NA	TGTGCCAGCAGTTACGGAGGGGCGCTTACTAATGAAAAACTGTTTTTT	CASSYGGALTNEKLFF
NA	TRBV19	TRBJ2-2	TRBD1	TGTGCCACCTCGGACAGGGGGATCACCGGGGAGCTGTTTTTT	CATSDRGITGELFF
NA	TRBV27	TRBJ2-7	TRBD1	TGTGCCAGCCGAACAGGGGGGCGCGGGGAGAGCTTC	CASRTGGRGESF
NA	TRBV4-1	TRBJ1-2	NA	TGCGCCAGCAGCCAAGAGGCCACTGGGGGCGGGTATGGCTACACCTTC	CASSQEATGGGYGYTF
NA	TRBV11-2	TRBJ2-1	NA	TGTGCCAGCAGCCTACACAATGAGCAGTTCTTC	CASSLHNEQFF
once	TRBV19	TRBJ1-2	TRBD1	TGTGCCAGTAGTCCCAGACAGGGAATGGGCGGCTACACCTTC	CASSPRQGMGGYTF
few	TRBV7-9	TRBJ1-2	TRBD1	TGTGCCAGCAGCTTCGGGACAGGGATCTATGGCTACACCTTC	CASSFGTGIYGYTF
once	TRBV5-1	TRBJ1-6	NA	TGCGCCAGCAGCTCGGGACTCGGAGGTTCACCCCTCCACTTT	CASSSGLGGSPLHF
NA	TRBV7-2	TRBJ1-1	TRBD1	TGTGCCAGCAGGAGTAAGACAGGGGGCACTGAAGCTTTCTTT	CASRSKTGGTEAFF
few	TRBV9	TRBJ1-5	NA	NA	CASTQNWARGNF
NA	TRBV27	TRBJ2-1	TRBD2	TGTGCCAGCAGTTTTGGACTAGCGAGACTCGGTGAGCAGTTCTTC	CASSFGLARLGEQFF
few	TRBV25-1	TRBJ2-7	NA	TGTGCCAGCAGTGCGGGGGAAGCCTACGAGCAGTACTTC	CASSAGEAYEQYF
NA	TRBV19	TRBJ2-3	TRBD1	TGTGCCAGTAGTATAGCGTCAGGGGGAGCGATCACAGATACGCAGTATTTT	CASSIASGGAITDTQYF
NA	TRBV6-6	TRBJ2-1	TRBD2	TGTGCCAGCAGTTACTCACTAGCGGGGGGGAATGAGCAGTTCTTC	CASSYSLAGGNEQFF
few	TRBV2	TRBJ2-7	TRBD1	TGTGCCAGCAGTGACAGGGGGCTCTACGAGCAGTACTTC	CASSDRGLYEQYF
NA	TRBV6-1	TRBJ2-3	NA	TGTGCCAGCAGATCTTTGGGCGCACCAGATACGCAGTATTTT	CASRSLGAPDTQYF
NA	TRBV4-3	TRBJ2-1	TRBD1	TGCGCCAGCAGCCCGGGACAGGGGAGGAATGAGCAGTTCTTC	CASSPGQGRNEQFF
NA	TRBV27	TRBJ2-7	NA	TGTGCCAGCAGCCCGCCCCTAACCTACGAGCAGTACTTC	CASSPPLTYEQYF
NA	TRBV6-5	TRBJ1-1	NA	TGTGCCAGCACTCTCCGGGTTTTGAACACTGAAGCTTTCTTT	CASTLRVLNTEAFF
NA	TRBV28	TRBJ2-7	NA	TGTGCCAGCAGGGAGCAGGGCCTCCTCTCCTACGAGCAGTACTTC	CASREQGLLSYEQYF
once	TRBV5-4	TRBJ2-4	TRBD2	TGTGCCAGCAGCCCCGGTACGGGAGGCTTCATTCAGTACTTC	CASSPGTGGFIQYF
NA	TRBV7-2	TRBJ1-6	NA	TGTGCCAGCAGCTCCGACCGGGGTTCACCCCTCCACTTT	CASSSDRGSPLHF
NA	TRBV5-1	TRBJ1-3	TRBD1	TGCGCCAGCAGCTCCGAACTACAGGGGAACGGAAACACCATATATTTT	CASSSELQGNGNTIYF
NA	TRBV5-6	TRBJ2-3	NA	TGTGCCAGCAGCTGGGGGGGGCCGAGAGGGTCAGATACGCAGTATTTT	CASSWGGPRGSDTQYF
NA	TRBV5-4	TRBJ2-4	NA	TGTGCCAGCAGCTTGCGAGAAAACATTCAGTACTTC	CASSLRENIQYF
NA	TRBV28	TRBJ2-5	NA	TGTGCCAGCAGTTTGACCGTTCCGGGGGACGGTCCTAGGGCCCAGTACTTC	CASSLTVPGDGPRAQYF
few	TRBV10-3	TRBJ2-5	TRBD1	TGTGCCATCAGATATCGGGACAGTCCTCAAGAGACCCAGTACTTC	CAIRYRDSPQETQYF
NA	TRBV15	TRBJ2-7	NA	TGTGCCACCAGCAGAGATCGCGGGGCCTCCTACGAGCAGTACTTC	CATSRDRGASYEQYF
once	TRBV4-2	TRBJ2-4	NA	TGTGCCAGCAGCCAAAGCTTCGGGGGGCTAGGGGCCAAAAACATTCAGTACTTC	CASSQSFGGLGAKNIQYF
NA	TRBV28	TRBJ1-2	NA	TGTGCCAGCAGTTCAAGAGGTGGCGGTCGCATTGACTATGGCTACACCTTC	CASSSRGGGRIDYGYTF
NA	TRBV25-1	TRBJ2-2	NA	TGTGCCAGCAGTGGCACTCCTTACACCGGGGAGCTGTTTTTT	CASSGTPYTGELFF
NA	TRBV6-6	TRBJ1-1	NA	TGTGCCAGCAGTCGGACTCAGGTGAACACTGAAGCTTTCTTT	CASSRTQVNTEAFF
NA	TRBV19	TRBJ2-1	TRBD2	TGTGCCAGTAGTATGGGACTAGCGGGGGGGAACAATGAGCAGTTCTTC	CASSMGLAGGNNEQFF
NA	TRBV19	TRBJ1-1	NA	TGTGCCAGTTCCAGTGGTTTGACTGAAGCTTTCTTT	CASSSGLTEAFF
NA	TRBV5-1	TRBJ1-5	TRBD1	TGCGCCAGCAGCTTCACAGGGGGTTTCAATCAGCCCCAGCATTTT	CASSFTGGFNQPQHF